The 18 T cell receptor beta chains presented below share a single source sample, sequenced in a study of cytomegalovirus exposure and HLA in healthy donors (dated by TCRdb to about 2017). The library was generated by the immunoSEQ multiplex PCR assay. This immuneACCESS table, as held by TCRdb, lists in-frame sequences with V and J called but not all clones. Of the missing ones, under half trace to an unresolved V gene in checked studies; the others have no known cause. A total of some 330,000 clones appear in this sample, about nine tenths of them only once. In total, the top ten clones hold around 0.8% of the sample. Sequenced input: PBMCs. These receptors all come from a woman younger than 30 in good health and CMV-seronegative.

The chain recombines TRBV5-1 with TRBJ2-1, with 7 bases lining up with TRBD2. J was trimmed by 10 bases and V by 0 bases; bases with no gene match: 7. The CDR3 is made up of 14 amino acids. Germline V gene lookup returns CDR1 SGHRS and CDR2 YFSETQ. CDR3 coding DNA: TGCGCCAGCAGCTTGGTGGGGGAGGGCAGGGAGCAGTTCTTC. Its protein is CASSLVGEGREQFF. Together with reference TRBV5-1 and TRBJ2-1, the CDR3 gives the full variable domain: KAGVTQTPRYLIKTRGQQVTLSCSPISGHRSVSWYQQTPGQGLQFLFEYFSETQRNKGNFPGRFSGRQFSNSRSEMNVSTLELGDSALYLCASSLVGEGREQFFGPGTRLTVL.

This rearrangement joins TRBV15 to TRBJ2-2, with TRBD2 matching over 8 bases. The CDR3 extends over 16 amino acids. The junction had 6 bases not matched to a gene; V was cut back by 5 bases and J by 1 base. Germline-derived CDR1 and CDR2 are LNHNV and YYDKDF (reference sequence). CDR3 sequence: CATSPRTSRNTGELFF. Written as DNA, the CDR3 is TGTGCCACCAGCCCCAGGACTAGCAGGAACACCGGGGAGCTGTTTTTT.

V usage is TRBV11-2 and J usage is TRBJ2-1, with D maybe TRBD2 (6 bases). Germline loops: CDR1 SGHAT, CDR2 FQNNGV. V was shortened by 7 bases and J by 0 bases, with 13 bases between the two germline ends. The CDR3 spans 15 residues. The CDR3 spells CASIPGGSSYNEQFF. Written as DNA, the CDR3 is TGTGCCAGCATCCCCGGAGGGAGCTCCTACAATGAGCAGTTCTTC.

V usage is TRBV2 and J usage is TRBJ1-1, with 9 positions matching TRBD1. The CDR3 totals 13 residues. With V trimmed by 11 bases and J by 1 base, 5 bases remained unmatched. Germline CDR1 SNHLY, CDR2 FYNNEI. CDR3 region: CASEDRGNTEAFF. In DNA, the CDR3 is TGTGCCTCCGAGGACAGGGGGAACACTGAAGCTTTCTTT.

This sequence joins TRBV5-1 and TRBJ2-7, with 8 bases fitting TRBD2. The CDR3 covers 14 residues. J gave up 5 bases and V 6 bases, and 10 bases lay outside the gene matches. Germline V gives CDR1 SGHRS, CDR2 YFSETQ. This CDR3 reads CASTRGGPENEQYF. CDR3 in DNA: TGCGCCAGCACCCGGGGGGGACCAGAGAACGAGCAGTACTTC.

J is TRBJ1-2 and V is TRBV28; 9 nucleotides line up with TRBD1. V lost 6 bases, J lost 4 bases, and 3 bases stayed unmatched. In germline, CDR1 is MDHEN, CDR2 SYDVKM. The CDR3 spans 13 residues. The CDR3 DNA is TGTGCCAGCAGCGGACAGGGGATCTATGGCTACACCTTC. Amino acids: CASSGQGIYGYTF.

The chain joins TRBV28 to TRBJ1-5, with TRBD1 as a possible D gene (6 bases). Between the trimmed V and J ends, which lost 5 bases and 6 bases, there was a span of 8 bases. Looked up from germline, CDR1 is MDHEN and CDR2 is SYDVKM. The CDR3 consists of 12 residues. This chain's CDR3 is CASSRDTQPQHF. CDR3 nucleotide sequence: TGTGCCAGCAGTAGGGACACTCAGCCCCAGCATTTT.

This chain connects TRBV29-1 to TRBJ2-1, with 14 bases identical to TRBD2. CDR1 and CDR2 from the germline V gene are SQVTM and ANQGSEA. Trimming took 6 bases from V and 7 from J; bases not matched to a gene: 5. The CDR3 extends over 14 amino acids. CDR3 sequence: CSVAGTSGSNEQFF. The CDR3 DNA reads TGCAGCGTGGCCGGGACTAGCGGGAGTAATGAGCAGTTCTTC.

The genes are TRBV9 and TRBJ2-1; 9 bases are shared with TRBD2. Germline-derived CDR1 and CDR2 are SGDLS and YYNGEE. Germline trimming cut 0 bases from V and 8 bases from J; bases unmatched to any gene: 9. The CDR3 has 16 residues. CDR3 in amino acids: CASSVGGLAGADEQFF. CDR3 sequence (DNA): TGTGCCAGCAGCGTAGGCGGGTTAGCGGGAGCGGATGAGCAGTTCTTC.

The genes are TRBV4-3 and TRBJ2-1, with a possible D match to TRBD1 (5 bases). V was pared by 2 bases and J by 4 bases, with 9 bases between. Germline-derived CDR1 and CDR2 are LGHNA and YSLEER. This CDR3 is built from 14 residues. The CDR3 loop is CASSQNDRYNEQFF. The DNA for the CDR3 is TGCGCCAGCAGCCAAAATGACAGATACAATGAGCAGTTCTTC.

A note on this clone: This same CDR3 is encoded by further DNA sequences in the sample. Here the CDR3 reads CASSYGGNEQFF. DNA of the CDR3: TGTGCCAGCAGTTACGGAGGCAATGAGCAGTTCTTC. The chain is built from TRBV6-5 and TRBJ2-1; TRBD2 might be the D (5 bases). Trimming took off 2 bases at V and 6 bases at J, with 5 bases between the two ends. Germline assignment: CDR1 MNHEY and CDR2 SVGAGI. The CDR3 totals 12 residues.

The J gene is TRBJ1-1, the V gene TRBV11-2; TRBD1 might be the D (5 bases). Trimming pared 1 base from V and 0 bases from J, leaving 21 bases between. Per germline, CDR1 SGHAT and CDR2 FQNNGV. The CDR3 is made up of 19 amino acids. The CDR3 DNA is TGTGCCAGCAGCTTAGCCTTTAACGGGCGGGGGGGTATGAACACTGAAGCTTTCTTT. It codes for CASSLAFNGRGGMNTEAFF.

V usage is TRBV2 and J usage is TRBJ2-4; TRBD2 might be the D (5 bases). In germline, CDR1 is SNHLY, CDR2 FYNNEI. V gave up 6 bases and J gave up 0 bases, with 6 bases separating them. The CDR3 is made up of 13 amino acids. The CDR3 loop reads CASRGVAKNIQYF. CDR3 in DNA: TGTGCCAGCAGGGGAGTAGCCAAAAACATTCAGTACTTC.

This clone was detected once. The rearrangement links TRBV29-1 to TRBJ2-7, with 9 bases fitting TRBD1. With V trimmed by 7 bases and J by 2 bases, 6 bases remained unmatched. This CDR3 comprises 13 residues. Per germline, CDR1 SQVTM and CDR2 ANQGSEA. In DNA form, the CDR3 reads TGCAGCGGAACCGGGACAGGGACCTACGAGCAGTACTTC. Its translation is CSGTGTGTYEQYF.

This clone was counted between two and nine times. CDR3 in amino acids: CASSWSQGQETQYF. As DNA, the CDR3 is TGTGCCAGCAGTTGGTCACAGGGCCAAGAGACCCAGTACTTC. The chain joins TRBV2 to TRBJ2-5; tentative D call: TRBD1 (6 bases). The CDR3 contains 14 residues. Per the germline V gene, CDR1 is SNHLY and CDR2 is FYNNEI. V lost 5 bases, J lost 1 base, and 11 bases lay in between.

The chain has TRBV10-2 and TRBJ2-1; 14 nucleotides align to TRBD2. The CDR3 covers 16 residues. The germline gives CDR1 WSHSY, CDR2 SAAADI. V was pared by 1 base and J by 10 bases, with 6 bases of the junction left unmatched. The CDR3 DNA follows: TGCGCCAGCAGTGAGTTTAGGGGACTAGCGGGAGTCGAGCAGTTCTTC. The encoded protein is CASSEFRGLAGVEQFF.

This clone was seen once. The V gene is TRBV5-1, the J gene TRBJ2-2; TRBD1 might be the D (6 bases). Per the germline V gene, CDR1 is SGHRS and CDR2 is YFSETQ. The CDR3 consists of 15 residues. V lost 0 bases and J lost 5, with 11 bases in between. This CDR3 reads CASSLGAGETGELFF. The CDR3 coding sequence is TGCGCCAGCAGCTTGGGGGCAGGGGAAACCGGGGAGCTGTTTTTT.

This clone has a single count. The gene calls are TRBV5-1 and TRBJ2-7, with D unclear. Trimming left V 5 bases short and J 2 bases short, with 14 bases between. The CDR3 is 14 residues long. Germline loops: CDR1 SGHRS, CDR2 YFSETQ. The CDR3 spells CASRATIYTYEQYF. CDR3 nucleotide sequence: TGCGCCAGCAGGGCAACTATTTACACCTACGAGCAGTACTTC.